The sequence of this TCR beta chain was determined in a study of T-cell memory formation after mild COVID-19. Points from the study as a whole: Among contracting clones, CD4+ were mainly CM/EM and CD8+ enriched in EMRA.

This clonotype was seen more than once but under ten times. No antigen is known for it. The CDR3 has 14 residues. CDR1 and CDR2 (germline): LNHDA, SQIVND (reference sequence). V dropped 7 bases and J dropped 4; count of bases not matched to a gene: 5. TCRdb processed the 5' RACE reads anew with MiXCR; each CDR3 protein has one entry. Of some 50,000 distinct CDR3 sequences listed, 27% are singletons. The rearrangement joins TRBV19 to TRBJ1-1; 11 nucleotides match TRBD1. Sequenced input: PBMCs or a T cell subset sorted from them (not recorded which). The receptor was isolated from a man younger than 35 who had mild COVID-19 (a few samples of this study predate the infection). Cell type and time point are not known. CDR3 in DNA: TGTGCCAGTACCCCCGGGACAGGGGGCACTGAAGCTTTCTTT. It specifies CASTPGTGGTEAFF.